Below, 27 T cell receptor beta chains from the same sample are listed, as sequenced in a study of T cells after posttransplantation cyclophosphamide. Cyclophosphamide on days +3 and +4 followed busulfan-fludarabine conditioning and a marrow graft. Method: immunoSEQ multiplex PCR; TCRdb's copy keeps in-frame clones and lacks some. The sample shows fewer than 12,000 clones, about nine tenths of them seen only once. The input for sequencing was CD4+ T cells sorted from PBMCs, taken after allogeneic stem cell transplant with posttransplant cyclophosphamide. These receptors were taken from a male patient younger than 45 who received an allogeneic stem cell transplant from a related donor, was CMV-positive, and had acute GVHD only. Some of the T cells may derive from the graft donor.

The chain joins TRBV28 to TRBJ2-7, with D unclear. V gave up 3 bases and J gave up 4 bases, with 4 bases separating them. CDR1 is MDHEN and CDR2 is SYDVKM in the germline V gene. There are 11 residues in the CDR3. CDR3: CASSLEYEQYF. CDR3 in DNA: TGTGCCAGCAGTTTGGAGTACGAGCAGTACTTC.

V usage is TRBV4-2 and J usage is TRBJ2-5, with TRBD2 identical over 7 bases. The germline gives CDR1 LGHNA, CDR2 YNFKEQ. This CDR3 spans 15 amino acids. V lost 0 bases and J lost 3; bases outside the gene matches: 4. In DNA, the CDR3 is TGTGCCAGCAGCCAAGAAGTGGGACTAAAAGAGACCCAGTACTTC. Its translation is CASSQEVGLKETQYF.

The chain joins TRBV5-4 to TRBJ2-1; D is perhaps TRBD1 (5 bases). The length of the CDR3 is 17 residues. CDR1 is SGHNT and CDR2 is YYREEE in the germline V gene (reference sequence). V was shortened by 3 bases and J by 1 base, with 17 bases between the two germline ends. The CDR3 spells CASSSDLAGQSYNEQFF. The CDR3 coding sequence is TGTGCCAGCAGCTCCGACTTGGCAGGGCAGTCCTACAATGAGCAGTTCTTC.

The CDR3 nucleotides are TGCAGCGTGGACAGTCCGAATGGCTACACCTTC. Its translation is CSVDSPNGYTF. The chain recombines TRBV29-1 with TRBJ1-2; D perhaps matches TRBD1 (6 bases). Germline CDR1 and CDR2: SQVTM and ANQGSEA. This CDR3 is built from 11 residues. V shed 6 bases and J shed 6 bases, with 11 bases lying between them.

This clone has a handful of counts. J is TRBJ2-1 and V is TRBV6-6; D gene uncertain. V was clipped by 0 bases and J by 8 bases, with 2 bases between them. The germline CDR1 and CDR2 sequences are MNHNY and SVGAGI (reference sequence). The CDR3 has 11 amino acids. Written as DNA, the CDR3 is TGTGCCAGCAGTTACTCCGATGAGCAGTTCTTC. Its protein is CASSYSDEQFF.

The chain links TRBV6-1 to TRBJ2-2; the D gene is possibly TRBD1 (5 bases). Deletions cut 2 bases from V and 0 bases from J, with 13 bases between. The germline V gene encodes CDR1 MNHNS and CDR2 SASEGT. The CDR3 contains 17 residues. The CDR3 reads CASSEQGLVPNTGELFF. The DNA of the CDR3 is TGTGCCAGCAGTGAACAGGGTCTCGTTCCGAACACCGGGGAGCTGTTTTTT.

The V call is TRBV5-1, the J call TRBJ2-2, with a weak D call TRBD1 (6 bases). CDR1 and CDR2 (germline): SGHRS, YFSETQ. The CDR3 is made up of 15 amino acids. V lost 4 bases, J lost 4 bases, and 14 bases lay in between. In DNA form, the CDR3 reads TGCGCCAGCAGCAGCCGGACAGTCATCACCGGGGAGCTGTTTTTT. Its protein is CASSSRTVITGELFF.

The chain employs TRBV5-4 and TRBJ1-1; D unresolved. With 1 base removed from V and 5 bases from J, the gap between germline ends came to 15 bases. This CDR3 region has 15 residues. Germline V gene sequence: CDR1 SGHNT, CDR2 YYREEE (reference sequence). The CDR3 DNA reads TGTGCCAGCAGCTTGTCGTTTGTCGGGGTTACTGAAGCTTTCTTT. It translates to CASSLSFVGVTEAFF.

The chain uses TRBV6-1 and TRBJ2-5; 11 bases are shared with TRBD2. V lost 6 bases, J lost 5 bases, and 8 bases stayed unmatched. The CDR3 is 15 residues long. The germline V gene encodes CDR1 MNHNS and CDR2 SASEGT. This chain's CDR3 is CASRLLAGAGETQYF. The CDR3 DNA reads TGTGCCAGCAGATTACTAGCGGGGGCGGGGGAGACCCAGTACTTC.

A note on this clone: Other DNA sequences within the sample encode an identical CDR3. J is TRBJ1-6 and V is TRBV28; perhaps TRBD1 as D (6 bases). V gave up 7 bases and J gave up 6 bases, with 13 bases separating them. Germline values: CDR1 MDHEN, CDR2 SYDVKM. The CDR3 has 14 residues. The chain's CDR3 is CASIMGASNSPLHF. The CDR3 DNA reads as TGTGCCAGCATCATGGGGGCAAGTAATTCACCCCTCCACTTT. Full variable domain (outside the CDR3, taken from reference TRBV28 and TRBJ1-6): DVKVTQSSRYLVKRTGEKVFLECVQDMDHENMFWYRQDPGLGLRLIYFSYDVKMKEKGDIPEGYSVSREKKERFSLILESASTNQTSMYLCASIMGASNSPLHFGNGTRLTVT.

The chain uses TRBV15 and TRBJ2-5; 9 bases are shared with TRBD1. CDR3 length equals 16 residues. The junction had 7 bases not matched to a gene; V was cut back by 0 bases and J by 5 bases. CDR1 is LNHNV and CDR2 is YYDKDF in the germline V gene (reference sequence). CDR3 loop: CATSRDGTGLRETQYF. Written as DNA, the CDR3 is TGTGCCACCAGCAGAGATGGGACAGGGTTGAGGGAGACCCAGTACTTC.

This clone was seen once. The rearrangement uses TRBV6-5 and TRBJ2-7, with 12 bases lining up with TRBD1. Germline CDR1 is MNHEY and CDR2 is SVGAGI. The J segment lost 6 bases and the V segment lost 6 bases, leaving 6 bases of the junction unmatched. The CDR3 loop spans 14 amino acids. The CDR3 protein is CASRRGQGAVEQYF. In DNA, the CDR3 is TGTGCCAGCAGGCGGGGACAGGGGGCAGTCGAGCAGTACTTC.

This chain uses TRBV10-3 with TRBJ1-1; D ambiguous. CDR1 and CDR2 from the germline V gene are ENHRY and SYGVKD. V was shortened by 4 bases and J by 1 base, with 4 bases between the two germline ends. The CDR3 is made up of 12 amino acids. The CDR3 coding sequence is TGTGCCATCAGTGGAGGGAACACTGAAGCTTTCTTT. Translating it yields CAISGGNTEAFF.

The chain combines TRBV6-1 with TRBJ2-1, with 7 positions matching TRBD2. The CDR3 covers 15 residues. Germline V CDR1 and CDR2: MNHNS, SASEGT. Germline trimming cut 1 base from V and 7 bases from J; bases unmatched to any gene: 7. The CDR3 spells CASSEDPGGGNEQFF. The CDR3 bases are TGTGCCAGCAGTGAAGACCCGGGGGGAGGGAATGAGCAGTTCTTC.

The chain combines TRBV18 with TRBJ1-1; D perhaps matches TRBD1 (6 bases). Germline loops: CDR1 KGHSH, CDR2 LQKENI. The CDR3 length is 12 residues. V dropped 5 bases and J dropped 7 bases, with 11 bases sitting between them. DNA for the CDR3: TGTGCCAGCTCAATAACAGGGCTTGAAGCTTTCTTT. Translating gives CASSITGLEAFF.

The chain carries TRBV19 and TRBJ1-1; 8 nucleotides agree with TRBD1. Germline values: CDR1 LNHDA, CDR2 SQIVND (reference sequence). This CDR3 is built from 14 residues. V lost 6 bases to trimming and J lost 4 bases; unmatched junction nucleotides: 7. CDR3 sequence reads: CASRDRASLTEAFF. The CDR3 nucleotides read TGTGCCAGTAGGGACAGGGCGTCGCTCACTGAAGCTTTCTTT.

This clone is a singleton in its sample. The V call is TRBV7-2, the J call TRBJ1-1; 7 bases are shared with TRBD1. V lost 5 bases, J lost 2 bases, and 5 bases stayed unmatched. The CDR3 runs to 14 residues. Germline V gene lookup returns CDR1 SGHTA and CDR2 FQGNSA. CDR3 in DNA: TGTGCCAGCAGCCTCGGGACAGCAAACACTGAAGCTTTCTTT. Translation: CASSLGTANTEAFF.

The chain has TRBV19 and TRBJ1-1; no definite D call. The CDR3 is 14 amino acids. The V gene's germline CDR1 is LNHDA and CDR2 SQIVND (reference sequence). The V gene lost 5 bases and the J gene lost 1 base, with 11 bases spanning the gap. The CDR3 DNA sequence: TGTGCCAGTAGTTCCGTACAGAGGAACACTGAAGCTTTCTTT. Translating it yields CASSSVQRNTEAFF.

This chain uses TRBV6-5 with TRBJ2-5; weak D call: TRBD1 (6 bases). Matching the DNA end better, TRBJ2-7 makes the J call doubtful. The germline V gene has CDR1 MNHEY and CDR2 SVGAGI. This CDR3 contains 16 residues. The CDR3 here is CASSSQGGVTYREQYF. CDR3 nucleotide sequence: TGTGCCAGCAGTTCACAGGGTGGGGTTACTTATCGCGAGCAGTACTTC.

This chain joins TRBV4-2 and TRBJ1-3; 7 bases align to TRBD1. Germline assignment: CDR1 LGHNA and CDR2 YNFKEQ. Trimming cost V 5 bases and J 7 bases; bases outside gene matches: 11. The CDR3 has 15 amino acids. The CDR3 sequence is CASSLEARGVNTIYF. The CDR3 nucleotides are TGTGCCAGCAGCTTAGAGGCCAGGGGGGTTAACACCATATATTTT.

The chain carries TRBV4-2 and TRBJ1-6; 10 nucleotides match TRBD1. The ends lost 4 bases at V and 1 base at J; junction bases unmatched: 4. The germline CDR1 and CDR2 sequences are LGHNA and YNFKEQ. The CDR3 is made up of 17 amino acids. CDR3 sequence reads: CASSLDRGQSYNSPLHF. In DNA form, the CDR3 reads TGTGCCAGCAGCCTTGACAGGGGGCAATCCTATAATTCACCCCTCCACTTT.

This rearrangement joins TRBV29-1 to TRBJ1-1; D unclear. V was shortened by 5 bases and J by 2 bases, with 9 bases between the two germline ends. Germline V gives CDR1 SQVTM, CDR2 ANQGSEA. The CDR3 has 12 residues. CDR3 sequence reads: CSVTVVNTEAFF. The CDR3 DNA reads TGCAGCGTTACGGTTGTCAACACTGAAGCTTTCTTT.

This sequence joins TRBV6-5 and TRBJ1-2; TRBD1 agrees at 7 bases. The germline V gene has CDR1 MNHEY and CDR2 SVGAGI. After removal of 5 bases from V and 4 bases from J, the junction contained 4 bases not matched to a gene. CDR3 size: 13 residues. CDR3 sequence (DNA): TGTGCCAGCAGTCCCGGACAGGCCTATGGCTACACCTTC. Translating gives CASSPGQAYGYTF.

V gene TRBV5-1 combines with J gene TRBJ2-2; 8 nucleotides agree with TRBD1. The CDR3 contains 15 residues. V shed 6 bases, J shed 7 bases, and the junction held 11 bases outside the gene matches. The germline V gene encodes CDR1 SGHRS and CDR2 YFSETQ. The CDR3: CASNSGTGGNGELFF. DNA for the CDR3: TGCGCCAGCAACTCCGGGACAGGCGGGAACGGGGAGCTGTTTTTT.

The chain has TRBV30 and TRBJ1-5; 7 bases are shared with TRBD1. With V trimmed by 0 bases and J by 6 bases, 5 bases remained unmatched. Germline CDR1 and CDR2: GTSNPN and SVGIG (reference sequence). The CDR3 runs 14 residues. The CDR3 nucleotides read TGTGCCTGGAGTGTAGGGACAGTACGTCAGCCCCAGCATTTT. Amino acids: CAWSVGTVRQPQHF.

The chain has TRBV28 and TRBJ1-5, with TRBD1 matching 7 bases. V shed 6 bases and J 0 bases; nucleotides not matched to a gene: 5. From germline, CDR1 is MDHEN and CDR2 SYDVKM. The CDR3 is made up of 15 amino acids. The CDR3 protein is CASSPGQASNQPQHF. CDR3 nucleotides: TGTGCCAGCAGCCCAGGACAGGCTAGCAATCAGCCCCAGCATTTT. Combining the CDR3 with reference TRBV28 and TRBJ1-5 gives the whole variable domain DVKVTQSSRYLVKRTGEKVFLECVQDMDHENMFWYRQDPGLGLRLIYFSYDVKMKEKGDIPEGYSVSREKKERFSLILESASTNQTSMYLCASSPGQASNQPQHFGDGTRLSIL.

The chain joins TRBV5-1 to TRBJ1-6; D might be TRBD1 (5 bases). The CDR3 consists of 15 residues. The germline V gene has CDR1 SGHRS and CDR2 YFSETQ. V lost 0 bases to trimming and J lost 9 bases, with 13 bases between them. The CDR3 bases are TGCGCCAGCAGCTTGGGCGATAGGGGAATTTCACCCCTCCACTTT. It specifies CASSLGDRGISPLHF.